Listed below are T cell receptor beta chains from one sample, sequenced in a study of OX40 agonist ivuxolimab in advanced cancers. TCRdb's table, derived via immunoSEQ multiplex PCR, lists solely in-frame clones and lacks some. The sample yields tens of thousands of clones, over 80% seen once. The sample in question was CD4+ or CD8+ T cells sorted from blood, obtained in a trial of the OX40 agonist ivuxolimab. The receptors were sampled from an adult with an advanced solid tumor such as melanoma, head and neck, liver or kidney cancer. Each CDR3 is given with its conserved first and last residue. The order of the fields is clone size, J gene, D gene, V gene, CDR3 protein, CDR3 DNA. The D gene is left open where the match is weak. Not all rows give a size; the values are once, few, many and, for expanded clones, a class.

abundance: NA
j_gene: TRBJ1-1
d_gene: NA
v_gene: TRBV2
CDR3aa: CASRGVGVNMNTEAFF
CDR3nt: TGTGCCAGCAGGGGGGTCGGAGTGAACATGAACACTGAAGCTTTCTTT

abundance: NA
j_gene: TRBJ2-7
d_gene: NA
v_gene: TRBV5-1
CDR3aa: CASSPWGREQYF
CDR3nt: TGCGCCAGCAGCCCCTGGGGGCGAGAGCAGTACTTC

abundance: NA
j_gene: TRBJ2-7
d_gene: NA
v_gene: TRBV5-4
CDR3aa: CASSLDRKWQYF
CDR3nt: TGTGCCAGCAGCTTGGATAGAAAGTGGCAGTACTTC

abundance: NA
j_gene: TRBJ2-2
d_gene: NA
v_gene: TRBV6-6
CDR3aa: CASTPVGDTNTGELFF
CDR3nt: TGTGCCAGCACCCCCGTCGGGGATACGAACACCGGGGAGCTGTTTTTT

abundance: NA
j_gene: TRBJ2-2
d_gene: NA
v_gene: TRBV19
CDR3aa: CASSIFGSGELFF
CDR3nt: TGTGCCAGTAGTATTTTCGGATCCGGGGAGCTGTTTTTT

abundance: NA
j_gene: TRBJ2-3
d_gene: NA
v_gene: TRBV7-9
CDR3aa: CASSLGLTDTQYF
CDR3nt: TGTGCCAGCAGCTTGGGCCTCACAGATACGCAGTATTTT

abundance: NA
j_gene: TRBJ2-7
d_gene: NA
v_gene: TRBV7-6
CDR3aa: CASSLALGGSYEQYF
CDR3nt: TGTGCCAGCAGCTTAGCGCTCGGTGGCTCCTACGAGCAGTACTTC

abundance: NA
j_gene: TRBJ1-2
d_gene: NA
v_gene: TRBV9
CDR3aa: CANTGQNGYTF
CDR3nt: TGTGCCAACACAGGGCAAAATGGCTACACCTTC

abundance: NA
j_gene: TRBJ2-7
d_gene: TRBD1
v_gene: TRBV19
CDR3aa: CASITSGTGVHEQYF
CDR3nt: TGTGCCAGTATAACGTCCGGGACAGGGGTCCACGAGCAGTACTTC

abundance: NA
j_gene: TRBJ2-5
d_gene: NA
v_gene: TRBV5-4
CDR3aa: CASSLWGRRETQYF
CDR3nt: TGTGCCAGCAGCTTGTGGGGTCGGAGGGAGACCCAGTACTTC

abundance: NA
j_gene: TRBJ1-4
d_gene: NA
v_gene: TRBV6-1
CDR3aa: CASSEPGLVEGKLFF
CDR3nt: TGTGCCAGCAGTGAACCGGGCCTCGTAGAGGGAAAACTGTTTTTT

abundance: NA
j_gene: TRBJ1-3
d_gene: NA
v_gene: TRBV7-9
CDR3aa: CASSQTGGVGTYSGNTIYF
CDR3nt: TGTGCCAGCAGCCAAACCGGGGGCGTGGGGACCTACTCTGGAAACACCATATATTTT

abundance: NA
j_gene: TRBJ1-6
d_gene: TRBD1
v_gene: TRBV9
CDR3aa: CASSVEQGSNSPLHF
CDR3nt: TGTGCCAGCAGCGTAGAACAGGGGTCTAATTCACCCCTCCACTTT

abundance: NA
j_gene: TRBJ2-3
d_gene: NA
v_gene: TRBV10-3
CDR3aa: CAIRRGADTQYF
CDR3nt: TGTGCCATCCGACGGGGCGCAGATACGCAGTATTTT

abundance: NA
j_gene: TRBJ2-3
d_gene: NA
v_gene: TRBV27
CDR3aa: CASSSYRVTDTQYF
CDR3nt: TGTGCCAGCAGTTCCTACAGGGTAACAGATACGCAGTATTTT

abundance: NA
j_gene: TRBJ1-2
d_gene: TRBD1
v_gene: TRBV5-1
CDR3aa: CASSLRDRSYGYTF
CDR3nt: TGCGCCAGCAGTTTGAGGGACAGGAGCTATGGCTACACCTTC

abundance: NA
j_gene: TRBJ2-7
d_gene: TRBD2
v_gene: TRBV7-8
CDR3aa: CASSSRTSGSRDEQYF
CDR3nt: TGTGCCAGCAGCTCCAGGACTAGCGGGAGTCGCGACGAGCAGTACTTC

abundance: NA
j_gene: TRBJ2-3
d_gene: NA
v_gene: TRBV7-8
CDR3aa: CASSLAGSSTDTQYF
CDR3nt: TGTGCCAGCAGCTTAGCGGGCAGTAGCACAGATACGCAGTATTTT

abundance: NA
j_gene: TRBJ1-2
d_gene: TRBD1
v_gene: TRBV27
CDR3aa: CASRSTGGPRYGYTF
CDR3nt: TGTGCCAGCAGATCCACAGGGGGCCCTAGGTATGGCTACACCTTC

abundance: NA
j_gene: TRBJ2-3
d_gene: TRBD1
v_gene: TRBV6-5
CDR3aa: CASSYDKGAGDTQYF
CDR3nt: TGTGCCAGCAGTTATGATAAGGGGGCAGGTGATACGCAGTATTTT

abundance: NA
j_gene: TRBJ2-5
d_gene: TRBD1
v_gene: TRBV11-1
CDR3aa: CASNSNPGTGQETQYF
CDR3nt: TGTGCCAGCAACTCCAACCCGGGGACAGGACAAGAGACCCAGTACTTC

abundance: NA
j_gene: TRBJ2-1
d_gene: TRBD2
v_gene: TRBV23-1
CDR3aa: CASGGTSGSLSSYNEQFF
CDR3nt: TGCGCCAGCGGCGGGACTAGCGGGAGCCTTAGCTCCTACAATGAGCAGTTCTTC

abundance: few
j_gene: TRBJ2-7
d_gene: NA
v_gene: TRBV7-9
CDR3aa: CASRFSLQEEQYF
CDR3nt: TGTGCCAGCAGATTTAGTTTACAGGAAGAGCAGTACTTC

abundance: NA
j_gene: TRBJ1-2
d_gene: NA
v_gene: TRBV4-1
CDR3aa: CASSQEGGGRYGYTF
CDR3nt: TGCGCCAGCAGCCAAGAAGGGGGGGGACGCTATGGCTACACCTTC